These 17 T cell receptor beta chains came from one sample sequenced in a study of cytomegalovirus exposure and HLA in healthy donors. The PCR ran on 60 Vbeta and 13 Jbeta primers. Sequencing was performed with immunoSEQ multiplex PCR; in TCRdb, only in-frame clones are kept and a portion is missing. This specimen shows about 140,000 clones; the ten leading clones hold roughly 2.6%. Input material: PBMCs. These receptors were obtained from a man in his forties or fifties in good health and CMV-seronegative.

The chain combines TRBV19 with TRBJ2-2; tentative D call: TRBD1 (5 bases). Between the trimmed V and J ends, which lost 6 bases and 10 bases, there was a span of 15 bases. This CDR3 is built from 13 residues. Per the germline V gene, CDR1 is LNHDA and CDR2 is SQIVND (reference sequence). In DNA form, the CDR3 reads TGTGCCAGTAGATCCCAGGGTCCCGTGGAGCTGTTTTTT. This gives the protein CASRSQGPVELFF.

The J gene is TRBJ1-6, the V gene TRBV2, with D perhaps matching TRBD1 (5 bases). Germline CDR1 reads SNHLY; CDR2 reads FYNNEI. There are 13 residues in the CDR3. Trimming removed 10 bases from V and 7 bases from J, with 14 bases in between. DNA for the CDR3: TGTGCCACCCGGCGGGAGGGGAATTCACCCCTCCACTTT. Protein sequence: CATRREGNSPLHF.

The chain employs TRBV7-8 and TRBJ2-1, with D perhaps TRBD2 (6 bases). Germline V gene data show CDR1 as SGHVS and CDR2 as FQNEAQ. CDR3 length: 14 residues. The V end lost 4 bases, the J end lost 7 bases, and 14 bases lay between the germline ends. CDR3 coding DNA: TGTGCCAGCAGCTCCGCTTGGGGGGTTAATGAGCAGTTCTTC. As protein: CASSSAWGVNEQFF.

J is TRBJ2-2 and V is TRBV4-1; D is perhaps TRBD2 (5 bases). With 2 bases removed from V and 2 bases from J, the gap between germline ends came to 15 bases. The CDR3 consists of 17 residues. From germline, CDR1 is MGHRA and CDR2 YSYEKL. CDR3 sequence (DNA): TGCGCCAGCAGCCAAACCCCCGGGGTTCGAAACACCGGGGAGCTGTTTTTT. Translating it yields CASSQTPGVRNTGELFF.

The chain employs TRBV5-1 and TRBJ2-5, with D perhaps TRBD1 (5 bases). Germline V gene lookup returns CDR1 SGHRS and CDR2 YFSETQ. V dropped 4 bases and J dropped 5 bases, with 12 bases sitting between them. CDR3 length: 13 residues. CDR3 bases: TGCGCCAGCAGCCTGGGGCCCGGGGAGACCCAGTACTTC. Protein: CASSLGPGETQYF.

CDR3 nucleotide sequence: TGTGCCAGCAGCCTGCGTACAGGGAGTAGAAATCAGCCCCAGCATTTT. It translates to CASSLRTGSRNQPQHF. The rearrangement links TRBV7-2 to TRBJ1-5, with D maybe TRBD1 (6 bases). Germline V gene data show CDR1 as SGHTA and CDR2 as FQGNSA. Trimming removed 5 bases at V and 4 bases at J, with 18 bases between. This CDR3 comprises 16 residues.

This chain links TRBV4-1 with TRBJ1-5; D might be TRBD1 (6 bases). CDR1 and CDR2 from the germline V gene are MGHRA and YSYEKL. Trimming removed 4 bases at V and 4 bases at J, with 11 bases between. The CDR3 runs to 14 residues. The CDR3, as DNA: TGCGCCAGCAGCCCGAGGACAGCAAATCAGCCCCAGCATTTT. It specifies CASSPRTANQPQHF.

DNA of the CDR3: TGTGCCAGCAGCCCAAGGGACGGGAGCTACGAGCAGTACTTC. Translation gives CASSPRDGSYEQYF. V and J are TRBV5-4 and TRBJ2-7; D might be TRBD2 (6 bases). CDR1 is SGHNT, CDR2 YYREEE, per germline (reference sequence). The CDR3 contains 14 residues. V lost 4 bases and J 3 bases, leaving 14 bases between the germline ends.

The chain recombines TRBV27 with TRBJ2-1; D uncertain. CDR3 length: 15 amino acids. CDR1 and CDR2 from the germline V gene are MNHEY and SMNVEV (reference sequence). Trimming left V 1 base short and J 8 bases short, with 15 bases between. The CDR3 DNA reads TGTGCCAGCAGTTTATACGGTGGATATCAGGATGAGCAGTTCTTC. Its translation is CASSLYGGYQDEQFF.

This chain uses TRBV5-4 with TRBJ2-3; D gene uncertain. In germline, CDR1 is SGHNT, CDR2 YYREEE (reference sequence). The CDR3 length is 13 residues. Trimming pared 3 bases from V and 3 bases from J, leaving 8 bases between. The CDR3, as DNA: TGTGCCAGCAGCTCCCCACGGACAGATACGCAGTATTTT. Translated, it gives CASSSPRTDTQYF.

The chain is built from TRBV11-2 and TRBJ2-7, with 8 bases matching TRBD1. Germline V gene sequence: CDR1 SGHAT, CDR2 FQNNGV. This CDR3 spans 16 amino acids. The junction had 9 bases not matched to a gene; V was cut back by 4 bases and J by 1 base. CDR3 loop: CASSYSGTGGSYEQYF. CDR3 in DNA: TGTGCCAGCAGCTACTCCGGGACAGGAGGATCCTACGAGCAGTACTTC. Variable domain in full (rest from reference TRBV11-2 and TRBJ2-7): EAGVAQSPRYKIIEKRQSVAFWCNPISGHATLYWYQQILGQGPKLLIQFQNNGVVDDSQLPKDRFSAERLKGVDSTLKIQPAKLEDSAVYLCASSYSGTGGSYEQYFGPGTRLTVT.

The V and J genes are TRBV18 and TRBJ1-6; D might be TRBD1 (6 bases). Germline CDR1 is KGHSH and CDR2 is LQKENI. The CDR3 extends over 16 amino acids. Trimming removed 3 bases at V and 8 bases at J, with 17 bases between. This CDR3 reads CASSPASQGGHSPLHF. The CDR3 bases are TGTGCCAGCTCACCCGCTTCCCAAGGGGGACATTCACCCCTCCACTTT.

This chain joins TRBV6-6 and TRBJ2-5, with D perhaps TRBD1 (6 bases). V lost 7 bases and J 2 bases, leaving 11 bases between the germline ends. This CDR3 is built from 13 residues. CDR1 is MNHNY and CDR2 is SVGAGI in the germline V gene (reference sequence). The CDR3 DNA sequence: TGTGCCAGCACCCCAGGGGTGCAAGAGACCCAGTACTTC. It translates to CASTPGVQETQYF.

This sequence joins TRBV5-6 and TRBJ2-7, with 10 bases that match TRBD1. Germline assignment: CDR1 SGHDT and CDR2 YYEEEE. This CDR3 has 14 amino acids. Germline trimming cut 7 bases from V and 6 bases from J; bases unmatched to any gene: 10. The CDR3, as DNA: TGTGCCAGCTCCACCGCGGACAGGGGGGGCGAGCAGTACTTC. Translated, it gives CASSTADRGGEQYF.

The chain combines TRBV6-5 with TRBJ2-5; D perhaps matches TRBD2 (6 bases). Trimming cost V 0 bases and J 5 bases, with 10 bases left between them. The germline CDR1 and CDR2 sequences are MNHEY and SVGAGI. CDR3 length: 14 residues. The CDR3, as DNA: TGTGCCAGCAGTTACTCGGAGGGATGGGAGACCCAGTACTTC. It codes for CASSYSEGWETQYF.

This chain links TRBV19 with TRBJ2-3; 7 positions agree with TRBD1. Losses at the gene ends were 6 bases for V and 0 bases for J; bases not matched to a gene: 3. There are 14 residues in the CDR3. Germline CDR1 is LNHDA and CDR2 is SQIVND (reference sequence). The CDR3 region is CASRTGASTDTQYF. The CDR3 region has the DNA TGTGCCAGTAGAACAGGGGCCAGCACAGATACGCAGTATTTT.

The chain recombines TRBV5-8 with TRBJ2-4; the match to TRBD1 covers 11 bases. The CDR3 loop spans 15 amino acids. Germline CDR1 is SGHTS and CDR2 is YDEGEE. With 0 bases clipped from V and 7 bases from J, the junction kept 3 bases outside the gene matches. CDR3 in DNA: TGTGCCAGCAGCTTGGGGGACAGGGGGTTGAACATTCAGTACTTC. Its protein product is CASSLGDRGLNIQYF.